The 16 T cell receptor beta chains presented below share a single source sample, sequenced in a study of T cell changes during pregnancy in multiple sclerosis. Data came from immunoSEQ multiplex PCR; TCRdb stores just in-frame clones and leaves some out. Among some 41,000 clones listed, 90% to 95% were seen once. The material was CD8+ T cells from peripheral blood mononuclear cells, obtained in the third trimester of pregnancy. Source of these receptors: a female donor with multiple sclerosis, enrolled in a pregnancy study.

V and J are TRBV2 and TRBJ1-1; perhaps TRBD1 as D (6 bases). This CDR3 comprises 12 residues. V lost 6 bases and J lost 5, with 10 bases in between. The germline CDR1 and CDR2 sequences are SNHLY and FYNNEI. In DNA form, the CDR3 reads TGTGCCAGCAGACCTGGACAGACTGAAGCTTTCTTT. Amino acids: CASRPGQTEAFF.

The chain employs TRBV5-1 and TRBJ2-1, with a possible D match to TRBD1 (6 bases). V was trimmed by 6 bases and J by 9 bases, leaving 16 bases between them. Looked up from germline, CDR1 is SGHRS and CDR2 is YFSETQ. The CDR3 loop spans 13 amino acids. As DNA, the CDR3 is TGCGCCAGCACCCCTGTGAGGGGGAGTGAGCAGTTCTTC. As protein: CASTPVRGSEQFF. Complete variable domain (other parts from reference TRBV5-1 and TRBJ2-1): KAGVTQTPRYLIKTRGQQVTLSCSPISGHRSVSWYQQTPGQGLQFLFEYFSETQRNKGNFPGRFSGRQFSNSRSEMNVSTLELGDSALYLCASTPVRGSEQFFGPGTRLTVL.

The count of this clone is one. DNA for the CDR3: TGTGCCAGCACTCACGGCTGGGCAGGTCCGAACACCGGGGAGCTGTTTTTT. This encodes CASTHGWAGPNTGELFF. The gene calls are TRBV28 and TRBJ2-2; no firm D call. CDR1 MDHEN and CDR2 SYDVKM come from the germline V gene. The V gene lost 7 bases and the J gene lost 0 bases, with 18 bases spanning the gap. The CDR3 spans 17 residues. Combining the CDR3 with reference TRBV28 and TRBJ2-2 gives the whole variable domain DVKVTQSSRYLVKRTGEKVFLECVQDMDHENMFWYRQDPGLGLRLIYFSYDVKMKEKGDIPEGYSVSREKKERFSLILESASTNQTSMYLCASTHGWAGPNTGELFFGEGSRLTVL.

The CDR3 region has the DNA TGTGCCAGCGGGAGAGCGGGACTAGGGGGGTACGAGCAGTACTTC. Translation: CASGRAGLGGYEQYF. The V and J genes are TRBV2 and TRBJ2-7, with TRBD2 matching 8 bases. CDR1 and CDR2 (germline): SNHLY, FYNNEI. V lost 8 bases, J lost 4 bases, and 13 bases stayed unmatched. CDR3 size: 15 residues.

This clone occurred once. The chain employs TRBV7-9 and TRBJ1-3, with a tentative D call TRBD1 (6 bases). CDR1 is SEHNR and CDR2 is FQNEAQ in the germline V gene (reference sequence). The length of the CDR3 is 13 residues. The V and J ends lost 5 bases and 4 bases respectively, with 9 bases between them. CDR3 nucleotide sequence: TGTGCCAGCAGCCTAGGACAGGGAAACACCATATATTTT. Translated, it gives CASSLGQGNTIYF.

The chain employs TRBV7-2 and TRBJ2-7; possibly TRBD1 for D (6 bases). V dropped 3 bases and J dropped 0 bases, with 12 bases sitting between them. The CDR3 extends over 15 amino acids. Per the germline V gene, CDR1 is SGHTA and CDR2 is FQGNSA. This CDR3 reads CASSFRQESSYEQYF. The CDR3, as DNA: TGTGCCAGCAGCTTCCGACAGGAAAGCTCCTACGAGCAGTACTTC.

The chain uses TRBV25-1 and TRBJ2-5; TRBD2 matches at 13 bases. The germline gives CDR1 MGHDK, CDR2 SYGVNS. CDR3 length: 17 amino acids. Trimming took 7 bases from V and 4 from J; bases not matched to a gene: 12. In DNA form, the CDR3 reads TGTGCCAGCACGGACAGTGGACTAGCGGGAGAGGCAGAGACCCAGTACTTC. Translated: CASTDSGLAGEAETQYF.

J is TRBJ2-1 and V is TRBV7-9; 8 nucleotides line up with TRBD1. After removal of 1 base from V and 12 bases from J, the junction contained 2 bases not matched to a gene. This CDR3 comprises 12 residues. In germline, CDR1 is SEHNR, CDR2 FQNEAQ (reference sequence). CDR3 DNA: TGTGCCAGCAGCTTAGAGGGGACAGGGCAGTTCTTC. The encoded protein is CASSLEGTGQFF.

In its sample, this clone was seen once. The CDR3 nucleotides are TGTGCCAGCAGTGGGGGACAGGGGGCAGAGACCCAGTACTTC. This gives the protein CASSGGQGAETQYF. This chain joins TRBV25-1 and TRBJ2-5; 12 nucleotides line up with TRBD1. Germline CDR1 is MGHDK and CDR2 is SYGVNS. This CDR3 has 14 amino acids. Trimming removed 4 bases from V and 4 bases from J; junction bases left unmatched: 1.

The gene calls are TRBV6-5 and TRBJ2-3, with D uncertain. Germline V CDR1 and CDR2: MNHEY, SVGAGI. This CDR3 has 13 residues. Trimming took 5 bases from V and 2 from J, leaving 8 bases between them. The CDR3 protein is CASSGQHTDTQYF. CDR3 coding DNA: TGTGCCAGCAGTGGGCAGCACACAGATACGCAGTATTTT.

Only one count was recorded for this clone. CDR3: CASSPWTSGRARDEQYF. Written as DNA, the CDR3 is TGCGCCAGCAGCCCATGGACTAGCGGGAGGGCTAGAGACGAGCAGTACTTC. The chain links TRBV5-1 to TRBJ2-7; 15 bases are a match to TRBD2. Germline values: CDR1 SGHRS, CDR2 YFSETQ. The CDR3 covers 17 residues. V trimming: 4 bases; J trimming: 5 bases; junction bases outside the gene matches: 10. The whole variable domain, filled in from reference TRBV5-1 and TRBJ2-7, reads KAGVTQTPRYLIKTRGQQVTLSCSPISGHRSVSWYQQTPGQGLQFLFEYFSETQRNKGNFPGRFSGRQFSNSRSEMNVSTLELGDSALYLCASSPWTSGRARDEQYFGPGTRLTVT.

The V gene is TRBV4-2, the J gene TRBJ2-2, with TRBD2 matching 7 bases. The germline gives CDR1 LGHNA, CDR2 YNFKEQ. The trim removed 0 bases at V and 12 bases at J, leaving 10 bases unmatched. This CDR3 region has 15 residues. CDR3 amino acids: CASSQDAGDGRKLFF. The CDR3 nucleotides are TGTGCCAGCAGCCAAGATGCGGGGGACGGTAGGAAGCTGTTTTTT.

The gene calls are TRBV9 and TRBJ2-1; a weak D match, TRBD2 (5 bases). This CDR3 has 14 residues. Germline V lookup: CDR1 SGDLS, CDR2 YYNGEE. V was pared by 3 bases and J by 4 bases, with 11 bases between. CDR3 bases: TGTGCCAGCAGCGCCCCGACGGGATACAATGAGCAGTTCTTC. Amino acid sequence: CASSAPTGYNEQFF.

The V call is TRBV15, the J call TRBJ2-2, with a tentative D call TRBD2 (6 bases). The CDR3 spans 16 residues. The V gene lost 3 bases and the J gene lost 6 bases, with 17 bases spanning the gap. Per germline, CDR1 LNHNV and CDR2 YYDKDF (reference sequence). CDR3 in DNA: TGTGCCACCAGCAGTAATAGCGGAAGCACCTCCGGGGAGCTGTTTTTT. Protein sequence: CATSSNSGSTSGELFF.

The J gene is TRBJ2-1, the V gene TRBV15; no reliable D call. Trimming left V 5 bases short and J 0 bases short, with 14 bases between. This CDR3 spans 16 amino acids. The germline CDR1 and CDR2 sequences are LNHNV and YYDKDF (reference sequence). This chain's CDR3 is CATSGEAALSYNEQFF. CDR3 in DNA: TGTGCCACCAGCGGCGAGGCGGCCCTCTCCTACAATGAGCAGTTCTTC.

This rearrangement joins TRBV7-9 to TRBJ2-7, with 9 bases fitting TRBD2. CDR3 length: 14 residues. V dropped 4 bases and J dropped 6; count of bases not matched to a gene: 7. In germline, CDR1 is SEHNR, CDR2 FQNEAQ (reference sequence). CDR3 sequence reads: CASSSTGTSSEQYF. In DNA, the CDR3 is TGTGCCAGCAGCTCGACCGGGACTAGCAGCGAGCAGTACTTC. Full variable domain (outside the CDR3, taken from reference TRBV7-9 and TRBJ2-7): DTGVSQNPRHKITKRGQNVTFRCDPISEHNRLYWYRQTLGQGPEFLTYFQNEAQLEKSRLLSDRFSAERPKGSFSTLEIQRTEQGDSAMYLCASSSTGTSSEQYFGPGTRLTVT.